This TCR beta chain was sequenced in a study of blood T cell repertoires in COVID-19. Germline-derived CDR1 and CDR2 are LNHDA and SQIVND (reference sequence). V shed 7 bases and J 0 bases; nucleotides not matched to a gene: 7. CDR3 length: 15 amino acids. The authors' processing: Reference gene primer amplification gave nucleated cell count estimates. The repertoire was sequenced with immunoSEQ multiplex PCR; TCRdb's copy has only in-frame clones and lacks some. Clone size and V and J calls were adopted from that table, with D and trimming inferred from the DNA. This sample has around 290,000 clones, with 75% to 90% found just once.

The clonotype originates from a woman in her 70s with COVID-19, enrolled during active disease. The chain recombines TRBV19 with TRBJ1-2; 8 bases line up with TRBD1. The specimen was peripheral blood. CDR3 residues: CASNPGQGPNYGYTF. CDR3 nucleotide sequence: TGTGCCAGTAACCCCGGACAGGGCCCTAACTATGGCTACACCTTC.